This TCR beta chain was captured in a study of shared clonotypes between healthy human individuals. Profiling relied on immunoSEQ multiplex PCR, and the TCRdb table lists in-frame clones only, not all of them. The sample has 2 million to 2.5 million clones; 90% to 96% are singletons. Germline lookup yields CDR1 SGHNT and CDR2 YYREEE (reference sequence). The CDR3 length is 14 residues. V dropped 5 bases and J dropped 0 bases, with 11 bases sitting between them. The chain links TRBV5-4 to TRBJ1-1, with D tentatively TRBD1 (5 bases). The sequenced sample was naive CD4+ T cells sorted from blood. The subset: CD45RA+ positively selected. This TCR was recovered from a man between 18 and 35 years old in good health. CDR3 protein: CASSPPGLNTEAFF. The CDR3 nucleotides read TGTGCCAGCAGTCCCCCGGGACTGAACACTGAAGCTTTCTTT. Based on the CDR3 plus reference TRBV5-4 and TRBJ1-1, the full variable domain is ETGVTQSPTHLIKTRGQQVTLRCSSQSGHNTVSWYQQALGQGPQFIFQYYREEENGRGNFPPRFSGLQFPNYSSELNVNALELDDSALYLCASSPPGLNTEAFFGQGTRLTVV.